What follows is one TCR beta chain and its context. The sample holds a few counts of this clonotype. Its antigen remains unidentified. The sample holds no much larger clone one base away, and base qualities are not on file. The TCR beta CDR3 regions were amplified from RNA transcripts. A first-round RT-PCR of the TCR CDR3 used the HTBI primer set with the Qiagen OneStep RT-PCR kit. The libraries were constructed in a second round of multiplex PCR and then size-selected and purified. The libraries were sequenced on an Illumina HiSeq2000 using paired-end 100 bp reads. In the paper's pipeline: Raw data were processed with SOAPnuke, discarding reads with adapters, uncalled bases, mean Phred below 15, or no exact constant-primer or identifier match. High-quality paired reads were merged using COPE v1.2.5, and each unique nucleotide sequence was defined as a clonotype. MiTCR v1.1 was used to align the clonotypes against IMGT TRBV, TRBD and TRBJ reference segments. Only V-J combinations with frequency above 0.0001, covering roughly 99% of repertoires, were analysed. A TCS score was defined as the ratio of F50 (clonal expansion) to E x V (chaos), with BLOSUM62-based TCRdist applied between CDR3 peptides within each V-J. Welch's t-statistics and random forest reduced fewer than 550 V-J features to 10 to 15, which were used in a naive Bayes classifier (R e1071). The public reads were run again by TCRdb, first through fastp at Q25 and then through MiXCR, and only productive beta chains were kept. Rows with one shared CDR3 protein collapse into an entry with the most common genes and DNA. These V and J calls rely on TCRdb rather than the paper's analysis. This sample gives about 620,000 distinct CDR3 sequences in total; around 15% of them show up just once. The ten largest clones capture less than 4.5% of the sample.

The entry originates in a study of T cells in Graves' hyperthyroidism and ophthalmopathy (dated 2019 in TCRdb). Regarding the study in general: Peripheral blood was collected at initial diagnosis, before any treatment. A discovery cohort of about 95 patients, about 40 with Graves' ophthalmopathy and more than 55 with stable Graves' hyperthyroidism, was used to find distinguishing TCR V-J signatures. Whether ophthalmopathy could be predicted prospectively was tested in an independent validation cohort made up of about 20 hyperthyroidism patients plus 17 patients who later progressed to ophthalmopathy. For training and testing, the 100 or so patients in the discovery cohort were randomly divided in a 7:3 ratio. The study also compared thyroid tissue and blood T-cell repertoires from five or six Graves' hyperthyroidism patients. Once sampling was done, hyperthyroidism patients were given methimazole at a starting dose of 30 mg daily, whereas ophthalmopathy patients were given high-dose intravenous methylprednisolone. TCR Vbeta CDR3 sequencing of some 140 peripheral blood samples (43 ophthalmopathy, 70 to 85 hyperthyroidism and roughly 17 progressor patients) is reported in the paper. Results the study describes overall, beyond this receptor: Most expanded thyroid clonotypes (frequency above 0.001) were also detected in blood, suggesting blood repertoires may reflect thyroid immune responses. Ophthalmopathy was separated from stable hyperthyroidism by a 13 V-J signature model, with approximately 89% sensitivity and approximately 81% specificity obtained in cross-validation and 80%/75% obtained in testing. During validation, the model predicted progression to ophthalmopathy a median of roughly six months ahead of onset, with more than 60% sensitivity and 72.22% specificity. Sample size was not statistically predetermined, and blinding of investigators to group allocation was not performed.

Graves' hyperthyroidism was defined as stable when no progression to ophthalmopathy occurred over 18 months of follow-up. Hyperthyroidism patients were newly diagnosed, with disease duration under 2 months, and aged 18 to 65 years. Patients with uncontrolled infections, other autoimmune diseases, pregnancy or lactation were excluded. Clinical symptoms, serum thyroxine and TRAb, thyroid ultrasound, and orbital computed tomography formed the basis for the diagnoses. Ficoll-Paque density gradient centrifugation was used to isolate PBMCs from around 10 ml of fresh peripheral blood. Trizol reagent was used to extract total RNA, and RNA quality was then checked on an Agilent 2100 Bioanalyzer. CDR1 MDHEN and CDR2 SYDVKM were looked up in the germline V gene. V trim: 0 bases; J trim: 3 bases; unmatched bases: 4. The CDR3 starts with the cysteine, ends with the phenylalanine, and has 15 residues. Only the CDR3 DNA is retained, 45 bases long and in frame from the first base.

The source is a woman aged 25 to 39 with Graves' hyperthyroidism. The sequence links TRBV28 to TRBJ2-7, and TRBD2 aligns with 8 junction nucleotides. Sequences were obtained from blood. The nucleotide sequence reads TGTGCCAGCAGTTTATGGCTAGCGGGTATCTACGAGCAGTACTTC. The resulting protein is CASSLWLAGIYEQYF.